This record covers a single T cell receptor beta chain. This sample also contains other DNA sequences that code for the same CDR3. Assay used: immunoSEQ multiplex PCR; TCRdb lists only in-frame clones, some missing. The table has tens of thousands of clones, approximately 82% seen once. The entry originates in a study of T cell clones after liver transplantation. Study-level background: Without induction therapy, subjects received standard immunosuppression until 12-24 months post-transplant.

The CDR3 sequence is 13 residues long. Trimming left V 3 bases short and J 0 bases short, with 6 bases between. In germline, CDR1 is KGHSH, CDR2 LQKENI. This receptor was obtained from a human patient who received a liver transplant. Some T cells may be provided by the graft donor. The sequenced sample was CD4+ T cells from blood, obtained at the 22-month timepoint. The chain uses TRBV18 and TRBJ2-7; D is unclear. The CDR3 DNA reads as TGTGCCAGCTCACCCCCGAGCTCCTACGAGCAGTACTTC. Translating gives CASSPPSSYEQYF.